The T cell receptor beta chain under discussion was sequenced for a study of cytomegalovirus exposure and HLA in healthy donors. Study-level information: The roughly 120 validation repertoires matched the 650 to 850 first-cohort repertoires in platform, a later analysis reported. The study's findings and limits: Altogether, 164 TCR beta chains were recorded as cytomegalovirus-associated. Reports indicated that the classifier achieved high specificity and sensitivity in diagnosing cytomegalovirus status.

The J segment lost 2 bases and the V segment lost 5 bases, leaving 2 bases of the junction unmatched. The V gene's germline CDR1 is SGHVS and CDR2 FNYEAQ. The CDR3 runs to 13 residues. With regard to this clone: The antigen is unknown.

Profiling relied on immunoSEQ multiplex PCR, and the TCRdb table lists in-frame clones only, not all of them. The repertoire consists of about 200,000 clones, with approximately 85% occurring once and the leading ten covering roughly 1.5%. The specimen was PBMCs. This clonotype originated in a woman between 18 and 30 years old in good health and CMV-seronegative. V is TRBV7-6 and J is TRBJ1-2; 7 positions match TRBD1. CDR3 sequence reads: CASSPTGNYGYTF. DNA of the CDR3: TGTGCCAGCAGCCCGACAGGGAACTATGGCTACACCTTC.